The 30 T cell receptor beta chains reported below all come from one sample, sequenced in a study of cytomegalovirus exposure and HLA in healthy donors. The PCR made use of 60 Vbeta and 13 Jbeta primers. Profiling relied on immunoSEQ multiplex PCR, and the TCRdb table lists in-frame clones only, not all of them. The sample has over 75,000 clones; 77% are singletons. The sample comprised PBMCs. Receptor source: a man over 45 in good health and CMV-seropositive.

The chain links TRBV18 to TRBJ2-7; 9 nucleotides align to TRBD1. The CDR3 is made up of 14 amino acids. The trim removed 6 bases at V and 5 bases at J, leaving 8 bases unmatched. Germline-derived CDR1 and CDR2 are KGHSH and LQKENI. The CDR3 protein is CASSGGQGLNEQYF. CDR3 DNA: TGTGCCAGCTCGGGGGGACAGGGACTTAACGAGCAGTACTTC. The full variable domain, with the rest looked up from reference TRBV18 and TRBJ2-7, is NAGVMQNPRHLVRRRGQEARLRCSPMKGHSHVYWYRQLPEEGLKFMVYLQKENIIDESGMPKERFSAEFPKEGPSILRIQQVVRGDSAAYFCASSGGQGLNEQYFGPGTRLTVT.

By share of the sample, this clone is medium-sized. V is TRBV12-5 and J is TRBJ1-4, with 9 positions matching TRBD1. This CDR3 is built from 16 residues. J was trimmed by 4 bases and V by 5 bases; bases with no gene match: 8. From germline, CDR1 is LGHNT and CDR2 FRNRAP. This CDR3 reads CASGTGQGGSNEKLFF. CDR3 nucleotide sequence: TGTGCTAGTGGTACGGGACAGGGCGGGAGTAATGAAAAACTGTTTTTT.

The chain joins TRBV7-2 to TRBJ2-3; 8 nucleotides agree with TRBD2. The CDR3 has 15 residues. With V trimmed by 6 bases and J by 0 bases, 5 bases remained unmatched. Germline values: CDR1 SGHTA, CDR2 FQGNSA. CDR3 in DNA: TGTGCCAGCAGAAAAAGCGGGGGTAGCACAGATACGCAGTATTTT. Its protein product is CASRKSGGSTDTQYF.

This clone was observed a few times. The chain employs TRBV19 and TRBJ2-2; 7 positions match TRBD2. J gave up 2 bases and V 9 bases, and 9 bases lay outside the gene matches. This CDR3 is built from 15 residues. Germline V gene lookup returns CDR1 LNHDA and CDR2 SQIVND (reference sequence). The CDR3 region has the DNA TGTGCCAGCACCCCCAGCGGGGCCAACACCGGGGAGCTGTTTTTT. It yields the protein CASTPSGANTGELFF. Based on the CDR3 plus reference TRBV19 and TRBJ2-2, the full variable domain is DGGITQSPKYLFRKEGQNVTLSCEQNLNHDAMYWYRQDPGQGLRLIYYSQIVNDFQKGDIAEGYSVSREKKESFPLTVTSAQKNPTAFYLCASTPSGANTGELFFGEGSRLTVL.

The rearrangement joins TRBV27 to TRBJ2-1, with D possibly being TRBD1 (5 bases). V was clipped by 3 bases and J by 2 bases, with 11 bases between them. The CDR3 sequence is 15 residues long. Looked up from germline, CDR1 is MNHEY and CDR2 is SMNVEV (reference sequence). In nucleotides, the CDR3 is TGTGCCAGCAGTTTTGGCAGGGTCCCCTACAATGAGCAGTTCTTC. It specifies CASSFGRVPYNEQFF.

J is TRBJ1-1 and V is TRBV2; 9 nucleotides line up with TRBD1. There are 13 residues in the CDR3. Germline V CDR1 and CDR2: SNHLY, FYNNEI. J lost 5 bases, V lost 8 bases, and 6 bases had no gene match. DNA for the CDR3: TGTGCCAGCGGACAGGGGCAAAAAACTGAAGCTTTCTTT. Amino acids: CASGQGQKTEAFF.

J is TRBJ1-1 and V is TRBV5-5; D gene ambiguous. V gave up 4 bases and J gave up 5 bases, with 21 bases separating them. This CDR3 is 16 amino acids long. Looked up from germline, CDR1 is SGHKS and CDR2 is YYEKEE (reference sequence). The CDR3 sequence: CASSPGDRGGVTEAFF. In DNA form, the CDR3 reads TGTGCCAGCAGCCCAGGAGATCGTGGCGGGGTTACTGAAGCTTTCTTT.

The CDR3 bases are TGTGCCAGTAAGCCCTTGAACTACAATGAGCAGTTCTTC. Its translation is CASKPLNYNEQFF. The V call is TRBV19, the J call TRBJ2-1, with D unclear. The germline CDR1 and CDR2 sequences are LNHDA and SQIVND (reference sequence). With 7 bases removed from V and 3 bases from J, the gap between germline ends came to 10 bases. CDR3 length: 13 amino acids.

This clone has only a few counts. The DNA of the CDR3 is TGTGCCAGCAGCGCCAGCGGGGGGCCTTACTACGAGCAGTACTTC. As protein: CASSASGGPYYEQYF. V usage is TRBV9 and J usage is TRBJ2-7; 9 nucleotides match TRBD2. The germline gives CDR1 SGDLS, CDR2 YYNGEE. V trimming: 3 bases; J trimming: 3 bases; junction bases outside the gene matches: 7. The CDR3 contains 15 residues.

This chain uses TRBV18 with TRBJ1-3; 8 nucleotides match TRBD1. The length of the CDR3 is 15 residues. The J segment lost 0 bases and the V segment lost 6 bases, leaving 4 bases of the junction unmatched. The V gene's germline CDR1 is KGHSH and CDR2 LQKENI. The CDR3, as DNA: TGTGCCAGCTCGCGACAGGGGAACTCTGGAAACACCATATATTTT. This gives the protein CASSRQGNSGNTIYF.

J is TRBJ1-2 and V is TRBV7-9, with 9 bases matching TRBD1. This CDR3 has 16 amino acids. Germline CDR1 reads SEHNR; CDR2 reads FQNEAQ (reference sequence). J lost 3 bases, V lost 6 bases, and 11 bases had no gene match. As DNA, the CDR3 is TGTGCCAGCAGTCCGACCACAGGGGGCAGGGACTATGGCTACACCTTC. It codes for CASSPTTGGRDYGYTF.

The chain couples TRBV30 to TRBJ2-7; TRBD1 matches at 10 bases. The CDR3 runs 17 residues. J lost 0 bases, V lost 3 bases, and 11 bases had no gene match. CDR1 and CDR2 (germline): GTSNPN, SVGIG (reference sequence). The CDR3, as DNA: TGTGCCTGGAGGGACAGGGGGTTCCAGACCGACTCCTACGAGCAGTACTTC. It specifies CAWRDRGFQTDSYEQYF.

This chain joins TRBV5-1 and TRBJ2-1, with TRBD2 matching over 9 bases. Looked up from germline, CDR1 is SGHRS and CDR2 is YFSETQ. The J segment lost 7 bases and the V segment lost 0 bases, leaving 5 bases of the junction unmatched. The CDR3 contains 15 residues. Here the CDR3 reads CASSLASGEWNEQFF. CDR3 sequence (DNA): TGCGCCAGCAGCTTGGCTAGCGGGGAATGGAATGAGCAGTTCTTC.

This chain connects TRBV5-5 to TRBJ1-2, with 10 bases that match TRBD1. Germline CDR1 is SGHKS and CDR2 is YYEKEE (reference sequence). This CDR3 is built from 15 residues. V gave up 1 base and J gave up 6 bases; unmatched junction bases: 6. CDR3 amino acids: CASSLLPGQGHGYTF. CDR3 DNA: TGTGCCAGCAGCTTGCTACCGGGACAGGGGCATGGCTACACCTTC.

The chain has TRBV29-1 and TRBJ1-2; TRBD1 matches 7 bases. Germline trimming cut 4 bases from V and 3 bases from J; bases unmatched to any gene: 5. The length of the CDR3 is 13 residues. The germline V gene has CDR1 SQVTM and CDR2 ANQGSEA. CDR3 bases: TGCAGCGTTGTGGGTCAGGGGGACTATGGCTACACCTTC. As protein: CSVVGQGDYGYTF.

The chain links TRBV6-5 to TRBJ1-2, with 9 bases aligning to TRBD1. CDR1 is MNHEY, CDR2 SVGAGI, per germline. J gave up 3 bases and V 5 bases, and 7 bases lay outside the gene matches. This CDR3 comprises 15 residues. In DNA, the CDR3 is TGTGCCAGCAGTGGCCCGGGACAGGGCGACTATGGCTACACCTTC. Protein: CASSGPGQGDYGYTF.

The chain recombines TRBV12-5 with TRBJ2-1; D is uncertain. Germline V gene data show CDR1 as LGHNT and CDR2 as FRNRAP. Trimming cost V 2 bases and J 10 bases, with 9 bases left between them. The CDR3 consists of 12 residues. CDR3 in amino acids: CASGLPTQEQFF. The DNA for the CDR3 is TGTGCTAGTGGTTTGCCGACTCAGGAGCAGTTCTTC.

This chain uses TRBV5-1 with TRBJ2-7, with TRBD1 matching over 9 bases. V lost 3 bases and J lost 2; bases outside the gene matches: 6. Germline assignment: CDR1 SGHRS and CDR2 YFSETQ. This CDR3 has 15 residues. The CDR3: CASSSSRTGAYEQYF. DNA for the CDR3: TGCGCCAGCAGCTCCTCGCGGACAGGGGCCTACGAGCAGTACTTC.

The rearrangement uses TRBV29-1 and TRBJ1-2, with 8 bases lining up with TRBD1. The V gene end was trimmed by 7 bases and the J gene end by 3 bases; junction bases not matched to a gene: 4. CDR1 and CDR2 from the germline V gene are SQVTM and ANQGSEA. CDR3 size: 12 residues. This CDR3 reads CSDRGKDYGYTF. For the CDR3, the DNA is TGCAGCGACAGGGGGAAAGACTATGGCTACACCTTC. Based on the CDR3 plus reference TRBV29-1 and TRBJ1-2, the full variable domain is SAVISQKPSRDICQRGTSLTIQCQVDSQVTMMFWYRQQPGQSLTLIATANQGSEATYESGFVIDKFPISRPNLTFSTLTVSNMSPEDSSIYLCSDRGKDYGYTFGSGTRLTVV.

The chain carries TRBV19 and TRBJ2-7, with TRBD2 identical over 12 bases. Germline lookup yields CDR1 LNHDA and CDR2 SQIVND (reference sequence). CDR3 length equals 14 residues. V lost 5 bases to trimming and J lost 3 bases; unmatched junction nucleotides: 2. In DNA form, the CDR3 reads TGTGCCAGTAGTTTGACTAGCGGGGGCTACGAGCAGTACTTC. It encodes CASSLTSGGYEQYF.

This clone was picked up one time. The genes are TRBV7-6 and TRBJ1-1; D is unresolved. The CDR3 runs 12 residues. Germline V gene lookup returns CDR1 SGHVS and CDR2 FNYEAQ. V lost 1 base to trimming and J lost 8 bases, with 8 bases between them. This chain's CDR3 is CASSLGSGEAFF. In DNA, the CDR3 is TGTGCCAGCAGCTTAGGCTCGGGGGAAGCTTTCTTT.

This rearrangement joins TRBV5-1 to TRBJ2-5; D uncertain. Trimming took off 8 bases at V and 2 bases at J, with 13 bases between the two ends. Germline lookup yields CDR1 SGHRS and CDR2 YFSETQ. The CDR3 has 13 amino acids. CDR3 region: CASNMTEQETQYF. CDR3 coding DNA: TGCGCCAGTAACATGACTGAGCAAGAGACCCAGTACTTC. Filled out from reference TRBV5-1 and TRBJ2-5, the complete variable domain reads KAGVTQTPRYLIKTRGQQVTLSCSPISGHRSVSWYQQTPGQGLQFLFEYFSETQRNKGNFPGRFSGRQFSNSRSEMNVSTLELGDSALYLCASNMTEQETQYFGPGTRLLVL.

The CDR3 reads CASSLSWAGGTDTQYF. The CDR3 region has the DNA TGTGCCAGCAGTTTAAGTTGGGCAGGGGGCACAGATACGCAGTATTTT. V usage is TRBV27 and J usage is TRBJ2-3; D is perhaps TRBD1 (6 bases). V was cut by 2 bases and J by 1 base, with 13 bases left in between. Germline CDR1 MNHEY, CDR2 SMNVEV (reference sequence). The length of the CDR3 is 16 residues.

The rearrangement links TRBV7-2 to TRBJ2-5, with TRBD1 as a possible D gene (5 bases). The V gene's germline CDR1 is SGHTA and CDR2 FQGNSA. CDR3 length: 13 amino acids. V lost 5 bases to trimming and J lost 2 bases, with 9 bases between them. The CDR3 loop reads CASSPDIQETQYF. In DNA form, the CDR3 reads TGTGCCAGCAGCCCGGACATACAAGAGACCCAGTACTTC. The variable domain in full, completed from reference TRBV7-2 and TRBJ2-5, reads GAGVSQSPSNKVTEKGKDVELRCDPISGHTALYWYRQSLGQGLEFLIYFQGNSAPDKSGLPSDRFSAERTGGSVSTLTIQRTQQEDSAVYLCASSPDIQETQYFGPGTRLLVL.

The CDR3 loop reads CASSRQADLGEQYF. As DNA, the CDR3 is TGTGCCAGCAGCAGACAGGCCGACTTGGGGGAGCAGTACTTC. The genes are TRBV11-1 and TRBJ2-7, with a possible D match to TRBD1 (6 bases). V lost 5 bases and J 7 bases, leaving 18 bases between the germline ends. CDR3 size: 14 residues. The germline V gene has CDR1 SGHAT and CDR2 FQDESV (reference sequence). The variable domain in full, with the rest retrieved from reference TRBV11-1 and TRBJ2-7, is EAEVAQSPRYKITEKSQAVAFWCDPISGHATLYWYRQILGQGPELLVQFQDESVVDDSQLPKDRFSAERLKGVDSTLKIQPAELGDSAMYLCASSRQADLGEQYFGPGTRLTVT.

The chain is built from TRBV7-2 and TRBJ1-3; D remains ambiguous. Deletions cut 1 base from V and 3 bases from J, with 22 bases between. The CDR3 consists of 19 residues. Per the germline V gene, CDR1 is SGHTA and CDR2 is FQGNSA. CDR3 coding DNA: TGTGCCAGCAGCTTAGGGTCCGAGGTATTAGGTCTCGGTGGAAACACCATATATTTT. Protein sequence: CASSLGSEVLGLGGNTIYF.

V and J are TRBV29-1 and TRBJ2-7; the match to TRBD2 covers 8 bases. The CDR3 loop spans 17 amino acids. Germline V gene lookup returns CDR1 SQVTM and CDR2 ANQGSEA. Trimming at V came to 2 bases and at J to 0 bases, leaving 12 bases not matched to a gene. The CDR3 DNA follows: TGCAGCGTTGAACCCCTGCGGAGGAGCGGGGGCTCCTACGAGCAGTACTTC. Translated: CSVEPLRRSGGSYEQYF.

The rearrangement uses TRBV5-6 and TRBJ1-3; D is uncertain. V was cut by 3 bases and J by 4 bases, with 14 bases left in between. CDR1 is SGHDT and CDR2 is YYEEEE in the germline V gene. The CDR3 sequence is 15 residues long. CDR3 sequence reads: CASSSVGWAGNTIYF. CDR3 nucleotide sequence: TGTGCCAGCAGCTCGGTCGGTTGGGCCGGAAACACCATATATTTT. The full variable domain, rest sourced from reference TRBV5-6 and TRBJ1-3, is DAGVTQSPTHLIKTRGQQVTLRCSPKSGHDTVSWYQQALGQGPQFIFQYYEEEERQRGNFPDRFSGHQFPNYSSELNVNALLLGDSALYLCASSSVGWAGNTIYFGEGSWLTVV.

V gene TRBV9 combines with J gene TRBJ2-5; D unresolved. Germline values: CDR1 SGDLS, CDR2 YYNGEE. The V gene lost 0 bases and the J gene lost 2 bases, with 8 bases spanning the gap. CDR3 length: 14 amino acids. The CDR3, as DNA: TGTGCCAGCAGCGTAGGAAACAGACAAGAGACCCAGTACTTC. Translating gives CASSVGNRQETQYF.

The V call is TRBV6-5, the J call TRBJ1-1, with 7 bases that match TRBD1. The CDR3 is 12 residues long. Per the germline V gene, CDR1 is MNHEY and CDR2 is SVGAGI. With V trimmed by 4 bases and J by 6 bases, 2 bases remained unmatched. In nucleotides, the CDR3 is TGTGCCAGCAGTTGGACAGGATCTGAAGCTTTCTTT. Protein product: CASSWTGSEAFF.